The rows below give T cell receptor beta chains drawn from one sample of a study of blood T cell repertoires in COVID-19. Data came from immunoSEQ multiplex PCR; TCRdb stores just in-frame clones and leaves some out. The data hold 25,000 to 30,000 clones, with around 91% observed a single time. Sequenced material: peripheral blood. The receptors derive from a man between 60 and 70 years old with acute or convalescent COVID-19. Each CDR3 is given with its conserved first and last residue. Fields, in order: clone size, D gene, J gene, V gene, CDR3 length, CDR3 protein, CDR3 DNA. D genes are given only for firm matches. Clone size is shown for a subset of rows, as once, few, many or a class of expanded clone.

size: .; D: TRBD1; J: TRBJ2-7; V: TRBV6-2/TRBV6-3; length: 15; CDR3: CASSSAGTDFYEQYF; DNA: TGTGCCAGCAGTTCCGCCGGGACAGACTTTTACGAGCAGTACTTC
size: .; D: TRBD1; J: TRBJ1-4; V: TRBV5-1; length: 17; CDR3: CASSYRQGAASYEKLFF; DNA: TGCGCCAGCAGCTACCGTCAGGGGGCCGCCTCTTATGAAAAACTGTTTTTT
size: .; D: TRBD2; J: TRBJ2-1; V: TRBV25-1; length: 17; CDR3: CASSDHLAGGKDNEQFF; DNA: TGTGCCAGCAGTGACCATCTAGCGGGAGGAAAAGACAATGAGCAGTTCTTC
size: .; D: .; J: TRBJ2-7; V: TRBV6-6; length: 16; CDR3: CASSYGAQLPPYEQYF; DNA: TGTGCCAGCAGTTACGGTGCCCAGTTGCCCCCCTACGAGCAGTACTTC
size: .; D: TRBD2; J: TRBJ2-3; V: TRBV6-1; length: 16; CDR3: CASSALAGSSTDTQYF; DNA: TGTGCCAGCAGTGCCCTAGCGGGAAGTAGCACAGATACGCAGTATTTT
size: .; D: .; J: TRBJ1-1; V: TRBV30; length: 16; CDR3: CAWRPERQFPNTEAFF; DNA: TGTGCCTGGAGGCCAGAGAGACAGTTCCCGAACACTGAAGCTTTCTTT
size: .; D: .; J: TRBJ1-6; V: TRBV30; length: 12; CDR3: CAWRLNNSPLHF; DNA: TGTGCCTGGAGACTGAATAATTCACCCCTCCACTTT
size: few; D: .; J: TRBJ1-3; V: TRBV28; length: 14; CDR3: CASCSRISGNTIYF; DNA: TGTGCCAGCTGCTCCAGGATATCTGGAAACACCATATATTTT
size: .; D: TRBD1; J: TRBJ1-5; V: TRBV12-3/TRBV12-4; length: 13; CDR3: CASSYRDSQPQHF; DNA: TGTGCCAGCAGTTACCGGGACAGTCAGCCCCAGCATTTT
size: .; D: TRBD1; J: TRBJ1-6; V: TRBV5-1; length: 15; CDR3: CASSLVTGGNSPLHF; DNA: TGCGCCAGCAGCTTGGTTACAGGGGGAAATTCACCCCTCCACTTT
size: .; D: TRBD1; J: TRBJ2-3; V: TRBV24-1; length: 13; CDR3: CAHDRGRADTQYF; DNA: TGTGCCCACGACAGGGGGCGGGCAGATACGCAGTATTTT
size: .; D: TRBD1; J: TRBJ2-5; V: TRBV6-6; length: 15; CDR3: CASIPGQGMAETQYF; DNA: TGTGCCAGCATTCCGGGACAGGGGATGGCGGAGACCCAGTACTTC
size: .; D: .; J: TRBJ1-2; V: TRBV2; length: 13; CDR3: CASSPGTHYGYTF; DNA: TGTGCCAGCAGTCCAGGGACACACTATGGCTACACCTTC
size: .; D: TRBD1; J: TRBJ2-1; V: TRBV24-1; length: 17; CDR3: CATSDRTGVDALNEQFF; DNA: TGTGCCACCAGTGATCGGACAGGGGTAGATGCCCTCAATGAGCAGTTCTTC
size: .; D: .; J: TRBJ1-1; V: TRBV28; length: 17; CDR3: CASSTFWMDTLNTEAFF; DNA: TGTGCCAGCAGTACCTTTTGGATGGACACCCTGAACACTGAAGCTTTCTTT
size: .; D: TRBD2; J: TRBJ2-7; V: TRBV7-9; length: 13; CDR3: CASSLAGGYEQYF; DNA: TGTGCCAGCAGCTTAGCGGGAGGGTACGAGCAGTACTTC
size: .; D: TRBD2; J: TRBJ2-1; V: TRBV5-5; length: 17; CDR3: CASSSMVTSGGDNEQFF; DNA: TGTGCCAGCAGCTCTATGGTGACTAGCGGGGGGGATAATGAGCAGTTCTTC
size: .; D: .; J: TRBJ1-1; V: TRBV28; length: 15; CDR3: CASIQKMGGWTEAFF; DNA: TGTGCCAGCATCCAGAAAATGGGGGGATGGACTGAAGCTTTCTTT
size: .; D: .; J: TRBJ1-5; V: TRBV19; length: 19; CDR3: CASSIGPSTGPESNQPQHF; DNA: TGTGCCAGTAGTATAGGCCCCTCTACAGGGCCCGAAAGCAATCAGCCCCAGCATTTT
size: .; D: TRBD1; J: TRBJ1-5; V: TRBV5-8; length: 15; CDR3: CASSQDRYSNQPQHF; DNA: TGTGCCAGCAGCCAGGACAGGTATAGCAATCAGCCCCAGCATTTT
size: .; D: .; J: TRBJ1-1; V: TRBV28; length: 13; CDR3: CASRFRLNTEAFF; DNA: TGTGCCAGCAGATTCAGGTTGAACACTGAAGCTTTCTTT
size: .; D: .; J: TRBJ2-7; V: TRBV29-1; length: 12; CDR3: CSVAGGTNEQYF; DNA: TGCAGCGTTGCAGGGGGGACAAACGAGCAGTACTTC
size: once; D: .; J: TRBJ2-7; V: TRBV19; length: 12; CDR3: CASSSQGPEQYF; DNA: TGTGCCAGTAGTTCCCAGGGGCCCGAGCAGTACTTC
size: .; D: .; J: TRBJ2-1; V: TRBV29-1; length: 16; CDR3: CSVGRGPVGGSNEQFF; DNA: TGCAGCGTTGGAAGGGGCCCGGTGGGGGGTAGCAATGAGCAGTTCTTC